Listed here are 12 T cell receptor beta chains from one sample, sequenced in a study of neurological immune-mediated disorders (dated by TCRdb to 2018 to 2020). Receptor amplification or capture employed 5' RACE. The instrument was an Illumina HiSeq 2500. The raw public data were reprocessed by TCRdb itself: fastp quality trimming at Q25, MiXCR clonotype calling, in-frame beta chains only. Each CDR3 protein gets just one entry, which takes the most common genes and DNA from the rows behind it. The sample yields around 100,000 distinct CDR3 sequences; under 14% were counted once. Of the sample, around 3.1% falls within the top ten clones. What the time point label conveys for this sample: longitudinal time-point 3. The sample comprised PBMCs. All receptors come from a female donor with HTLV-1-associated myelopathy (HAM/TSP).

This clonotype was seen ten or more times. This chain links TRBV5-1 with TRBJ2-3; D not certain. There are 12 residues in the CDR3. Germline V CDR1 and CDR2: SGHRS, YFSETQ. V lost 4 bases and J 3 bases, leaving 6 bases between the germline ends. The CDR3 loop is CASSAGTDTQYF. The DNA of the CDR3 is TGCGCCAGCAGCGCTGGGACAGATACGCAGTATTTT.

Comment on this clonotype: A much larger clone differs from this one at a single base, so this may be a read error. The chain employs TRBV7-2 and TRBJ1-1, with D maybe TRBD1 (5 bases). The V gene's germline CDR1 is SGHTA and CDR2 FQGNSA. CDR3 length: 14 amino acids. CDR3 bases: TGTGCCAGCGGCCGGGTGGGGGTGAACACTGAAGATTTCTTT. Translated, it gives CASGRVGVNTEDFF.

This clonotype was seen ten or more times. V and J are TRBV12-3 or TRBV12-4 and TRBJ2-5; TRBD1 matches at 10 bases. V trimming: 2 bases; J trimming: 3 bases; junction bases outside the gene matches: 6. CDR3 length equals 16 residues. The CDR3 here is CASSLLGQGVEETQYF. The DNA for the CDR3 is TGTGCCAGCAGTTTACTAGGACAGGGGGTGGAAGAGACCCAGTACTTC.

This clonotype was observed many times. The chain links TRBV5-5 to TRBJ2-1; 7 bases are a match to TRBD2. Germline V gene data show CDR1 as SGHKS and CDR2 as YYEKEE (reference sequence). The CDR3 spans 15 residues. J lost 4 bases, V lost 1 base, and 5 bases had no gene match. CDR3 nucleotide sequence: TGTGCCAGCAGCTTGTCGGGGGGTCCATACAATGAGCAGTTCTTC. This encodes CASSLSGGPYNEQFF.

This clonotype was seen repeatedly, ten times or more. The chain carries TRBV18 and TRBJ1-1; D is unclear. V lost 3 bases and J lost 1, with 15 bases in between. The CDR3 length is 16 residues. Germline V lookup: CDR1 KGHSH, CDR2 LQKENI. The CDR3, as DNA: TGTGCCAGCTCACCTACCAGGACGGTCGAGAACACTGAAGCTTTCTTT. It is translated as CASSPTRTVENTEAFF.

This clonotype occurred a few times. V usage is TRBV5-1 and J usage is TRBJ1-3, with D perhaps matching TRBD1 (5 bases). V dropped 0 bases and J dropped 4 bases, with 11 bases sitting between them. The CDR3 contains 15 residues. Germline values: CDR1 SGHRS, CDR2 YFSETQ. This CDR3 reads CASSLAPGPGNTIYF. The DNA of the CDR3 is TGCGCCAGCAGCTTGGCCCCGGGACCCGGAAACACCATATATTTT.

CDR3 in amino acids: CASSRGTANTGELFF. Here the CDR3 DNA reads TGTGCCAGTAGCAGGGGGACGGCGAACACCGGGGAGCTGTTTTTT. This chain uses TRBV19 with TRBJ2-2, with 7 nucleotides matching TRBD1. Germline-derived CDR1 and CDR2 are LNHDA and SQIVND (reference sequence). V lost 6 bases to trimming and J lost 0 bases; unmatched junction nucleotides: 4. The CDR3 extends over 15 amino acids.

This clonotype was recorded at least ten times. This chain uses TRBV12-3 or TRBV12-4 with TRBJ2-1; no reliable D call. CDR3 length: 14 amino acids. The V gene lost 8 bases and the J gene lost 5 bases, with 16 bases spanning the gap. The CDR3 bases are TGTGCCAGCGCAGCCCGGGCCCGAGACAATGAGCAGTTCTTC. This codes for CASAARARDNEQFF.

This clonotype appeared many times. V usage is TRBV6-5 and J usage is TRBJ2-7; TRBD1 matches 7 bases. V was pared by 6 bases and J by 2 bases, with 7 bases of the junction left unmatched. The CDR3 covers 14 residues. CDR1 and CDR2 (germline): MNHEY, SVGAGI. The CDR3 sequence is CASRLYRGAYEQYF. For the CDR3, the DNA is TGTGCCAGCAGACTCTACAGGGGTGCCTACGAGCAGTACTTC.

J is TRBJ2-5 and V is TRBV20-1; 13 bases are a match to TRBD2. This CDR3 has 15 residues. Per germline, CDR1 DFQATT and CDR2 SNEGSKA (reference sequence). V lost 6 bases to trimming and J lost 4 bases; unmatched junction nucleotides: 8. In nucleotides, the CDR3 is TGCAGTGCCGATCGACTAGCGGGGGGTCGAGAGACCCAGTACTTC. It codes for CSADRLAGGRETQYF.

This clonotype was recorded many times. V usage is TRBV29-1 and J usage is TRBJ2-5; D could derive from TRBD1 or TRBD2 (5 bases each). Germline-derived CDR1 and CDR2 are SQVTM and ANQGSEA. The CDR3 consists of 11 residues. V was shortened by 7 bases and J by 14 bases, with 20 bases between the two germline ends. CDR3 nucleotide sequence: TGCAGCGCACAGGAACGCTGGGGGTCTTACTTC. This translates into CSAQERWGSYF.

The rearrangement uses TRBV30 and TRBJ2-3, with unresolved D. Germline V lookup: CDR1 GTSNPN, CDR2 SVGIG (reference sequence). CDR3 size: 17 residues. V lost 2 bases to trimming and J lost 2 bases, with 20 bases between them. As DNA, the CDR3 is TGTGCCTGGAGTCGCGGTGTTACAGAGTCCTCCACAGATACGCAGTATTTT. Translating gives CAWSRGVTESSTDTQYF.